This T cell receptor beta chain appears in the sequencing data of a study of T cells after yellow fever vaccination. About the research overall: Preparation of fractions with low cell numbers was performed using SMART-Seq v4 Ultra Low Input. Study outcomes and limitations: Repertoires sorted by FACS could include abundant clonotypes that are contaminants from the bulk population. Compared with primary, the secondary response was weaker and peaked at day 5, not 15.

On this clonotype itself: The antigen is not known.

V lost 4 bases, J lost 6 bases, and 16 bases lay in between. Germline CDR1 SGHRS, CDR2 YFSETQ. The CDR3 is made up of 14 amino acids. Making TCR cDNA involved 5'RACE template switching, which added UMIs and a universal primer site. Using its own MiXCR run on the 5' RACE reads, TCRdb lists one record per CDR3 protein. The sample contains more than 350,000 distinct CDR3 sequences, roughly 12% of which appear only once. Material: PBMCs, obtained on the day of the first yellow fever vaccination. The TCR was taken from a man aged 18 to 30 who received the YFV17D yellow fever vaccine. The chain employs TRBV5-1 and TRBJ1-2, with D possibly TRBD1 on 5 matching bases. The CDR3 spells CASSLPGLGDGYTF. DNA of the CDR3: TGCGCCAGCAGCCTCCCGGGGCTTGGTGATGGCTACACCTTC.